These T cell receptor beta chains were read from a single sample in a study of cytomegalovirus exposure and HLA in healthy donors. Using immunoSEQ multiplex PCR, the repertoire was profiled, and TCRdb retains in-frame clones only, with some absent. This table has about 160,000 clones, almost 80% appearing once. The sequencing input was PBMCs. These receptors were obtained from a male donor in good health and CMV-seronegative. CDR3s include the opening cysteine and the closing phenylalanine or tryptophan. Clone sizes are given selectively: once, few, many, or a class where the clone is expanded.

>TRBV2|few
CASSPGQAYNEQFF
>TRBV10-2|.
CASSEKRGGVFPSYEQYF
>TRBV7-2|.
CASSRSGTKTDTQYF
>TRBV15|once
CATSRASGTYEQYF
>TRBV5-1|.
CASSLEGYQPQHF
>TRBV4-1|.
CASSHPRGLAGEETQYF
>TRBV6-6|.
CASSSPRLAGYEQYF
>TRBV4-2|.
CASSQGTGAGNTIYF
>TRBV5-1|.
CASSLIDGDSSLHF
>TRBV7-2|.
CASSQTGGTEAFF
>TRBV5-6|.
CASSSTGSGSVYEQYF
>TRBV5-1|.
CASRRSQLATRYNEQFF
>TRBV7-9|.
CSSSSPDREVHEQYF
>TRBV5-5|.
CASSLALGVAQETQYF
>TRBV2|.
CASSFLGWGTSPGDSSYEQYF
>TRBV11-2|.
CASTSTRIEQYF
>TRBV5-1|few
CASSRQGTETQYF
>TRBV5-6|.
CASSPGLAGAYNEQFF
>TRBV13|.
CASSLPRELAKNIQYF
>TRBV11-2|.
CASSTTHSGSGYGYGYTF
>TRBV2|.
CASMFSVNTGELFF
>TRBV19|.
CASSTDRAYNQPQHF
>TRBV21-1|few
CASIVSEAFF
>TRBV7-9|.
CASSRDRGYEQYF
>TRBV7-2|.
CASSLGQGGAREQYF
>TRBV15|few
CATSEADNEQFF
>TRBV7-9|.
CSSSLRGSTLNEQYF
>TRBV4-2|.
CASSNHPPRDRSPLHF
>TRBV7-9|once
CASSRAGGEQFF
>TRBV9|.
CASSVSFRTGSTDTQYF
>TRBV4-2|.
CASGERDTQYF
>TRBV5-4|.
CASSLGTGRETQYF
>TRBV7-8|once
CASSRTGETEAFF
>TRBV6-1|.
CASSSRRGEKLFF
>TRBV7-2|.
CASSYKQGTEAFF
>TRBV6-1|.
CASITGWDTEAFF
>TRBV7-9|.
CASSLMGTRDQPQHF
>TRBV18|.
CASLVQGALTGELFF
>TRBV7-2|.
CASSPSGGRADTQYF
>TRBV19|.
CASTRGQGHGYTF
>TRBV10-3|.
CAISSGMDYEQYF
>TRBV29-1|.
CSVLRGFDEDTQYF
>TRBV7-8|once
CASSLSPQTSGSYNEQFF
>TRBV27|.
CASSLFRGRGSSYNSPLHF
>TRBV10-3|once
CAISNTGTGNTEAFF
>TRBV4-3|.
CASSQRTGGVTGELFF
>TRBV6-5|.
CASSYDRGPSYEQYF
>TRBV6-1|once
CASSEAGQGFYEQYF
>TRBV5-1|.
CASSPIPLFGYTF
>TRBV7-6|.
CASSNRILNTEAFF
>TRBV4-2|once
CASSQAQLAGLTDTQYF
>TRBV6-1|.
CASSEGGRWAKNIQYF